The source of this TCR beta chain is a study of chemoradiotherapy in HPV16-positive cancers. General study results and limits: Only a couple of HPV16-positive patients supplied the functional HPV-specificity definition.

Remarks on this clone: Its antigen remains unknown.

Repeated repertoire sampling spanned the course of chemoradiotherapy. The repertoire was sequenced with immunoSEQ multiplex PCR; TCRdb's copy has only in-frame clones and lacks some. The table has 13,000 or so clones, around nine tenths seen once. The CDR3 extends over 14 amino acids. Trimming stripped 5 bases from V and 6 bases from J, with 13 bases between. CDR1 is MNHNY and CDR2 is SVGAGI in the germline V gene (reference sequence). This chain uses TRBV6-6 with TRBJ2-2; perhaps D is TRBD1 or TRBD2 (5 bases each). The sequence came from a human donor with HPV-associated anogenital cancer. Sequencing was performed on blood, taken from a patient who underwent chemoradiotherapy. This chain's CDR3 is CASSAGGGAGELFF. CDR3 coding DNA: TGTGCCAGCAGTGCTGGGGGTGGCGCCGGGGAGCTGTTTTTT.